Listed below are T cell receptor beta chains from one sample, sequenced in a study of cytotoxic CD8 clonotypes in ibrutinib-treated CLL. TCRdb keeps only in-frame clones here, not all; method: immunoSEQ multiplex PCR. The sample includes 20,000 to 30,000 clones, about 70% of them seen just once. The sequencing here drew on PBMCs, taken after 24 months of ibrutinib treatment. Receptors originate from a human donor with chronic lymphocytic leukemia. Both conserved end residues are trimmed from each CDR3. Fields, in order: J gene, V gene, clone size, CDR3 protein. Some rows mark clone size as missing; the rest say once, few, many or name a class of expanded clone.

TRBJ2-3 TRBV11-3 NA ASSLRQGTTDTQY
TRBJ1-1 TRBV20-1 few STWEGPEAF
TRBJ1-4 TRBV11-2 NA ASSFQAGAANEKLF
TRBJ1-4 TRBV5-1 NA ASSFGGAGEKLF
TRBJ2-3 TRBV5-1 NA ASSFGQGSDTQY
TRBJ1-2 TRBV7-8 many ASSPRTGLGYT
TRBJ1-2 TRBV10-3 NA ASSYGRGYT
TRBJ1-5 TRBV15 NA ATSRPSSSSQH
TRBJ1-3 TRBV5-6 NA ASSLREASNTIY
TRBJ2-1 TRBV18 NA ASSFLGGHFDYEQF
TRBJ2-1 TRBV11-3 NA ASSLDGGHNEQF
TRBJ2-1 TRBV6-1 NA ASSEAGWKQF